This TCR beta chain was obtained from a study of T cell responses to AZD1222 COVID-19 vaccine. Study results and caveats: None of the repertoires were sampled until the peak T cell response had passed. Donors skewed white British and female; clonal diversity was possibly underestimated. Among vaccine-associated CD4 TCRs, coverage spanned spike, with dominance at 160-218 and 743-854.

In regard to this clone: Its cognate antigen is unknown.

Assay used: immunoSEQ multiplex PCR; TCRdb lists only in-frame clones, some missing. The sample has roughly 100,000 clones, less than 95% seen once. The sample consisted of peripheral blood, taken 28 days after the second AZD1222 dose. The clonotype was recovered from an adult who received the AZD1222 COVID-19 vaccine.

The CDR3 reads CASSLADSTDTQYF. CDR3 nucleotide sequence: TGCGCCAGCAGCTTGGCGGACAGCACAGATACGCAGTATTTT. The chain joins TRBV5-1 to TRBJ2-3; no clear D. Per germline, CDR1 SGHRS and CDR2 YFSETQ. The V end was cut by 0 bases, the J end by 0 bases, with 5 bases between. This CDR3 region has 14 residues.